The clone carrying this TCR beta chain was seen a handful of times. These data belong to a study of molecular identifiers for immune sequencing clone quantification. TCRdb redid the calling of the PCR reads with MiXCR, one entry per CDR3 protein. Seen here are about 53,000 distinct CDR3 sequences, around 34% observed once, and the top ten hold 3.5% to 4.5%. From germline, CDR1 is SNHLY and CDR2 FYNNEI. The CDR3 loop spans 15 amino acids. Trimming cost V 2 bases and J 0 bases, with 8 bases left between them. The clonotype was recovered from a human donor in good health. Some libraries in this study had Jurkat cell RNA spiked in. The genes are TRBV2 and TRBJ1-5; D call uncertain. The material sequenced was naive CD8+ T cells from blood, with Jurkat cell RNA spiked in. Subset in this sample: FACS-sorted CD8+CD4-CCR7+CD45RA+ naive T cells. The CDR3 region is CASSEQTNSNQPQHF. The CDR3 nucleotides are TGTGCCAGCAGTGAACAGACGAATAGCAATCAGCCCCAGCATTTT.